Presented here are 17 T cell receptor beta chains from one specimen sequenced in a study of a mutant IDH1 vaccine in newly diagnosed glioma. TCRdb's table, derived via immunoSEQ multiplex PCR, lists solely in-frame clones and lacks some. The sample gives over 50,000 clones, roughly 84% of which show up once; 13% is in the top ten. The antigens of these receptors remain unknown. Time point indicated: week 23, last vaccination. Vaccine doses each comprised 300 ug of mutant IDH1 20-mer peptide, with topical imiquimod. Sequencing used PBMCs, obtained from a glioma patient whose treatment included an IDH1 peptide vaccine. The receptors were sampled from a man between 18 and 29 years old with glioma.

This sequence joins TRBV29-1 and TRBJ1-6; D gene uncertain. V lost 4 bases and J lost 7, with 11 bases in between. Germline loops: CDR1 SQVTM, CDR2 ANQGSEA. CDR3 length equals 13 residues. CDR3 loop: CSVGDTGNSPLHF. CDR3 in DNA: TGCAGCGTTGGCGACACGGGGAATTCACCCCTCCACTTT. Filled out from reference TRBV29-1 and TRBJ1-6, the complete variable domain reads SAVISQKPSRDICQRGTSLTIQCQVDSQVTMMFWYRQQPGQSLTLIATANQGSEATYESGFVIDKFPISRPNLTFSTLTVSNMSPEDSSIYLCSVGDTGNSPLHFGNGTRLTVT.

The V call is TRBV2, the J call TRBJ2-7; 7 bases match TRBD2. There are 12 residues in the CDR3. Germline V gene lookup returns CDR1 SNHLY and CDR2 FYNNEI. The trim removed 7 bases at V and 9 bases at J, leaving 9 bases unmatched. The CDR3 protein is CASTRDYPGQYF. CDR3 nucleotides: TGTGCCAGCACCCGGGACTACCCGGGGCAGTACTTC.

The genes are TRBV6-5 and TRBJ2-5, with D possibly being TRBD1 (6 bases). The CDR3 consists of 14 residues. Germline V gene data show CDR1 as MNHEY and CDR2 as SVGAGI. Trimming cost V 5 bases and J 4 bases, with 14 bases left between them. As DNA, the CDR3 is TGTGCCAGCAGTCCAAACACAGGGTTAGAGACCCAGTACTTC. This gives the protein CASSPNTGLETQYF.

This rearrangement joins TRBV19 to TRBJ1-6; 7 bases fit TRBD1. The germline V gene encodes CDR1 LNHDA and CDR2 SQIVND (reference sequence). CDR3 size: 15 residues. Losses at the gene ends were 9 bases for V and 5 bases for J; bases not matched to a gene: 10. The CDR3 here is CASESGTANNSPLHF. The DNA of the CDR3 is TGTGCCAGCGAATCGGGGACAGCTAATAATTCACCCCTCCACTTT.

The chain employs TRBV7-9 and TRBJ2-3; D gene unclear. Trimming cost V 5 bases and J 4 bases, with 7 bases left between them. Germline CDR1 reads SEHNR; CDR2 reads FQNEAQ (reference sequence). This CDR3 comprises 12 residues. Here the CDR3 reads CASSPWADTQYF. CDR3 DNA: TGTGCCAGCAGCCCTTGGGCAGATACGCAGTATTTT.

This clone was counted a single time. J is TRBJ1-5 and V is TRBV19, with D possibly matching TRBD1 (5 bases). This CDR3 is 16 amino acids long. CDR1 is LNHDA, CDR2 SQIVND, per germline (reference sequence). Trimming removed 4 bases at V and 1 base at J, with 14 bases between. The CDR3 DNA reads as TGTGCCAGTAGTACCCTCGAGTGGGGGAGCAATCAGCCCCAGCATTTT. Its translation: CASSTLEWGSNQPQHF.

The rearrangement uses TRBV25-1 and TRBJ2-2, with D unclear. Germline CDR1 and CDR2: MGHDK and SYGVNS. V was pared by 0 bases and J by 1 base, with 9 bases between. The CDR3 sequence is 16 residues long. This chain's CDR3 is CASSEYRSGNTGELFF. DNA for the CDR3: TGTGCCAGCAGTGAATATAGATCGGGGAACACCGGGGAGCTGTTTTTT.

This chain connects TRBV29-1 to TRBJ2-7; D perhaps matches TRBD2 (6 bases). Trimming removed 6 bases at V and 5 bases at J, with 14 bases between. This CDR3 comprises 12 residues. Germline V gives CDR1 SQVTM, CDR2 ANQGSEA. The CDR3, as DNA: TGCAGCGTAGCGGGCCTTCGGGACGAGCAGTACTTC. Translation gives CSVAGLRDEQYF.

The V call is TRBV18, the J call TRBJ1-1; no reliable D call. CDR1 KGHSH and CDR2 LQKENI come from the germline V gene. There are 12 residues in the CDR3. V gave up 6 bases and J gave up 1 base, with 6 bases separating them. The CDR3 region has the DNA TGTGCCAGCTCCGTGGGGAACACTGAAGCTTTCTTT. It codes for CASSVGNTEAFF.

The chain joins TRBV6-5 to TRBJ1-6, with a weak D call TRBD1 (5 bases). From germline, CDR1 is MNHEY and CDR2 SVGAGI. V lost 2 bases and J lost 8, with 13 bases in between. The CDR3 is 15 amino acids. As DNA, the CDR3 is TGTGCCAGCAGTTACCAGGAGGGGATATATTCACCCCTCCACTTT. It codes for CASSYQEGIYSPLHF.

The V call is TRBV7-2, the J call TRBJ2-2; weak D call: TRBD2 (7 bases). The CDR3 length is 17 residues. V lost 0 bases and J lost 5, with 16 bases in between. Germline V gives CDR1 SGHTA, CDR2 FQGNSA. CDR3 protein: CASSLAGGALRTGELFF. The CDR3 nucleotides read TGTGCCAGCAGCTTAGCGGGGGGGGCCCTACGTACCGGGGAGCTGTTTTTT.

The chain uses TRBV7-2 and TRBJ1-1, with TRBD1 matching over 8 bases. Losses at the gene ends were 2 bases for V and 4 bases for J; bases not matched to a gene: 3. The germline CDR1 and CDR2 sequences are SGHTA and FQGNSA. The CDR3 contains 14 residues. DNA for the CDR3: TGTGCCAGCAGCTTAAGACAGGGGAGCACTGAAGCTTTCTTT. Amino acids: CASSLRQGSTEAFF.

This chain uses TRBV18 with TRBJ1-1; 8 bases fit TRBD1. The V segment lost 0 bases and the J segment 4 bases; nucleotides outside the gene matches: 4. The CDR3 loop spans 15 amino acids. Germline V gives CDR1 KGHSH, CDR2 LQKENI. CDR3 DNA sequence: TGTGCCAGCTCACCACCGTACCAGGGGGCCACTGAAGCTTTCTTT. It specifies CASSPPYQGATEAFF. The whole variable domain, filled in from reference TRBV18 and TRBJ1-1, reads NAGVMQNPRHLVRRRGQEARLRCSPMKGHSHVYWYRQLPEEGLKFMVYLQKENIIDESGMPKERFSAEFPKEGPSILRIQQVVRGDSAAYFCASSPPYQGATEAFFGQGTRLTVV.

The chain couples TRBV2 to TRBJ1-2; D unresolved. The length of the CDR3 is 13 residues. The germline gives CDR1 SNHLY, CDR2 FYNNEI. V gave up 3 bases and J gave up 2 bases, with 7 bases separating them. The CDR3 region is CASSDAVNYGYTF. DNA for the CDR3: TGTGCCAGCAGTGATGCAGTAAACTATGGCTACACCTTC.

V gene TRBV19 combines with J gene TRBJ2-1, with TRBD2 identical over 10 bases. Trimming cost V 5 bases and J 4 bases; bases outside gene matches: 11. Looked up from germline, CDR1 is LNHDA and CDR2 is SQIVND (reference sequence). The length of the CDR3 is 17 residues. This CDR3 reads CASSDWASGSPYNEQFF. The DNA of the CDR3 is TGTGCCAGTAGTGATTGGGCTAGCGGGAGTCCTTACAATGAGCAGTTCTTC.

This chain joins TRBV19 and TRBJ1-2; TRBD1 is a possible D gene (6 bases). From germline, CDR1 is LNHDA and CDR2 SQIVND (reference sequence). There are 13 residues in the CDR3. V lost 4 bases, J lost 4 bases, and 10 bases lay in between. The chain's CDR3 is CASSNTGTYGYTF. The CDR3 bases are TGTGCCAGTAGTAACACAGGGACCTATGGCTACACCTTC.

CDR3 nucleotide sequence: TGTGCCACCGGGGACAGGGGGCGAAGGGCTAATGAAAAACTGTTTTTT. Residues: CATGDRGRRANEKLFF. This sequence joins TRBV19 and TRBJ1-4; 12 bases agree with TRBD1. The length of the CDR3 is 16 residues. Trimming cost V 10 bases and J 3 bases; bases outside gene matches: 9. CDR1 is LNHDA and CDR2 is SQIVND in the germline V gene (reference sequence).